The following is a T cell receptor beta chain sequence with its context. The antigen is unknown. The data were obtained in a study of identical twins. Whole-study results and caveats: Compared with models, monozygotic twins showed more out-of-frame TCR alpha sharing. Beta clonotypes that were abundant in cord blood contained fewer insertions, a pattern absent from memory repertoires.

In germline, CDR1 is LGHDT, CDR2 YNNKEL (reference sequence). V trimming: 1 base; J trimming: 4 bases; junction bases outside the gene matches: 4. The CDR3 spans 16 residues. The cDNA had a unique molecular identifier and a template-switch universal primer site. TCRdb redid the calling of the 5' RACE reads with MiXCR, one entry per CDR3 protein. The profile shows hundreds of thousands of distinct CDR3 sequences, approximately 13% of them singletons. Only healthy Caucasians were included as donors. These data were also filed under a second study, of yellow fever vaccine responses in identical twins.

This chain connects TRBV3-1 to TRBJ2-3, with TRBD1 identical over 11 bases. The receptor's source is a young woman in good health. Sequencing was carried out using PBMCs. CDR3 protein: CASSQAGQGASDTQYF. The CDR3 nucleotides read TGTGCCAGCAGCCAAGCCGGACAGGGGGCATCAGATACGCAGTATTTT.